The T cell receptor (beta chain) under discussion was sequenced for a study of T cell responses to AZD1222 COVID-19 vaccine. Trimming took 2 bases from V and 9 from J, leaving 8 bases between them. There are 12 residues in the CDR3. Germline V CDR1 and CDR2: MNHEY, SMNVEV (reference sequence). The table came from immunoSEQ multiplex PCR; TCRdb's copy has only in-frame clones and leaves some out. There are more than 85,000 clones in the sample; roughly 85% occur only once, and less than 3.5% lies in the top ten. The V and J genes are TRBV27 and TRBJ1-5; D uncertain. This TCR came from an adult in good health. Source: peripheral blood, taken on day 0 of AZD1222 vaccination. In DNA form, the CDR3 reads TGTGCCAGCAGTTTAGGAGGCGGGCCCCAGCATTTT. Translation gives CASSLGGGPQHF.